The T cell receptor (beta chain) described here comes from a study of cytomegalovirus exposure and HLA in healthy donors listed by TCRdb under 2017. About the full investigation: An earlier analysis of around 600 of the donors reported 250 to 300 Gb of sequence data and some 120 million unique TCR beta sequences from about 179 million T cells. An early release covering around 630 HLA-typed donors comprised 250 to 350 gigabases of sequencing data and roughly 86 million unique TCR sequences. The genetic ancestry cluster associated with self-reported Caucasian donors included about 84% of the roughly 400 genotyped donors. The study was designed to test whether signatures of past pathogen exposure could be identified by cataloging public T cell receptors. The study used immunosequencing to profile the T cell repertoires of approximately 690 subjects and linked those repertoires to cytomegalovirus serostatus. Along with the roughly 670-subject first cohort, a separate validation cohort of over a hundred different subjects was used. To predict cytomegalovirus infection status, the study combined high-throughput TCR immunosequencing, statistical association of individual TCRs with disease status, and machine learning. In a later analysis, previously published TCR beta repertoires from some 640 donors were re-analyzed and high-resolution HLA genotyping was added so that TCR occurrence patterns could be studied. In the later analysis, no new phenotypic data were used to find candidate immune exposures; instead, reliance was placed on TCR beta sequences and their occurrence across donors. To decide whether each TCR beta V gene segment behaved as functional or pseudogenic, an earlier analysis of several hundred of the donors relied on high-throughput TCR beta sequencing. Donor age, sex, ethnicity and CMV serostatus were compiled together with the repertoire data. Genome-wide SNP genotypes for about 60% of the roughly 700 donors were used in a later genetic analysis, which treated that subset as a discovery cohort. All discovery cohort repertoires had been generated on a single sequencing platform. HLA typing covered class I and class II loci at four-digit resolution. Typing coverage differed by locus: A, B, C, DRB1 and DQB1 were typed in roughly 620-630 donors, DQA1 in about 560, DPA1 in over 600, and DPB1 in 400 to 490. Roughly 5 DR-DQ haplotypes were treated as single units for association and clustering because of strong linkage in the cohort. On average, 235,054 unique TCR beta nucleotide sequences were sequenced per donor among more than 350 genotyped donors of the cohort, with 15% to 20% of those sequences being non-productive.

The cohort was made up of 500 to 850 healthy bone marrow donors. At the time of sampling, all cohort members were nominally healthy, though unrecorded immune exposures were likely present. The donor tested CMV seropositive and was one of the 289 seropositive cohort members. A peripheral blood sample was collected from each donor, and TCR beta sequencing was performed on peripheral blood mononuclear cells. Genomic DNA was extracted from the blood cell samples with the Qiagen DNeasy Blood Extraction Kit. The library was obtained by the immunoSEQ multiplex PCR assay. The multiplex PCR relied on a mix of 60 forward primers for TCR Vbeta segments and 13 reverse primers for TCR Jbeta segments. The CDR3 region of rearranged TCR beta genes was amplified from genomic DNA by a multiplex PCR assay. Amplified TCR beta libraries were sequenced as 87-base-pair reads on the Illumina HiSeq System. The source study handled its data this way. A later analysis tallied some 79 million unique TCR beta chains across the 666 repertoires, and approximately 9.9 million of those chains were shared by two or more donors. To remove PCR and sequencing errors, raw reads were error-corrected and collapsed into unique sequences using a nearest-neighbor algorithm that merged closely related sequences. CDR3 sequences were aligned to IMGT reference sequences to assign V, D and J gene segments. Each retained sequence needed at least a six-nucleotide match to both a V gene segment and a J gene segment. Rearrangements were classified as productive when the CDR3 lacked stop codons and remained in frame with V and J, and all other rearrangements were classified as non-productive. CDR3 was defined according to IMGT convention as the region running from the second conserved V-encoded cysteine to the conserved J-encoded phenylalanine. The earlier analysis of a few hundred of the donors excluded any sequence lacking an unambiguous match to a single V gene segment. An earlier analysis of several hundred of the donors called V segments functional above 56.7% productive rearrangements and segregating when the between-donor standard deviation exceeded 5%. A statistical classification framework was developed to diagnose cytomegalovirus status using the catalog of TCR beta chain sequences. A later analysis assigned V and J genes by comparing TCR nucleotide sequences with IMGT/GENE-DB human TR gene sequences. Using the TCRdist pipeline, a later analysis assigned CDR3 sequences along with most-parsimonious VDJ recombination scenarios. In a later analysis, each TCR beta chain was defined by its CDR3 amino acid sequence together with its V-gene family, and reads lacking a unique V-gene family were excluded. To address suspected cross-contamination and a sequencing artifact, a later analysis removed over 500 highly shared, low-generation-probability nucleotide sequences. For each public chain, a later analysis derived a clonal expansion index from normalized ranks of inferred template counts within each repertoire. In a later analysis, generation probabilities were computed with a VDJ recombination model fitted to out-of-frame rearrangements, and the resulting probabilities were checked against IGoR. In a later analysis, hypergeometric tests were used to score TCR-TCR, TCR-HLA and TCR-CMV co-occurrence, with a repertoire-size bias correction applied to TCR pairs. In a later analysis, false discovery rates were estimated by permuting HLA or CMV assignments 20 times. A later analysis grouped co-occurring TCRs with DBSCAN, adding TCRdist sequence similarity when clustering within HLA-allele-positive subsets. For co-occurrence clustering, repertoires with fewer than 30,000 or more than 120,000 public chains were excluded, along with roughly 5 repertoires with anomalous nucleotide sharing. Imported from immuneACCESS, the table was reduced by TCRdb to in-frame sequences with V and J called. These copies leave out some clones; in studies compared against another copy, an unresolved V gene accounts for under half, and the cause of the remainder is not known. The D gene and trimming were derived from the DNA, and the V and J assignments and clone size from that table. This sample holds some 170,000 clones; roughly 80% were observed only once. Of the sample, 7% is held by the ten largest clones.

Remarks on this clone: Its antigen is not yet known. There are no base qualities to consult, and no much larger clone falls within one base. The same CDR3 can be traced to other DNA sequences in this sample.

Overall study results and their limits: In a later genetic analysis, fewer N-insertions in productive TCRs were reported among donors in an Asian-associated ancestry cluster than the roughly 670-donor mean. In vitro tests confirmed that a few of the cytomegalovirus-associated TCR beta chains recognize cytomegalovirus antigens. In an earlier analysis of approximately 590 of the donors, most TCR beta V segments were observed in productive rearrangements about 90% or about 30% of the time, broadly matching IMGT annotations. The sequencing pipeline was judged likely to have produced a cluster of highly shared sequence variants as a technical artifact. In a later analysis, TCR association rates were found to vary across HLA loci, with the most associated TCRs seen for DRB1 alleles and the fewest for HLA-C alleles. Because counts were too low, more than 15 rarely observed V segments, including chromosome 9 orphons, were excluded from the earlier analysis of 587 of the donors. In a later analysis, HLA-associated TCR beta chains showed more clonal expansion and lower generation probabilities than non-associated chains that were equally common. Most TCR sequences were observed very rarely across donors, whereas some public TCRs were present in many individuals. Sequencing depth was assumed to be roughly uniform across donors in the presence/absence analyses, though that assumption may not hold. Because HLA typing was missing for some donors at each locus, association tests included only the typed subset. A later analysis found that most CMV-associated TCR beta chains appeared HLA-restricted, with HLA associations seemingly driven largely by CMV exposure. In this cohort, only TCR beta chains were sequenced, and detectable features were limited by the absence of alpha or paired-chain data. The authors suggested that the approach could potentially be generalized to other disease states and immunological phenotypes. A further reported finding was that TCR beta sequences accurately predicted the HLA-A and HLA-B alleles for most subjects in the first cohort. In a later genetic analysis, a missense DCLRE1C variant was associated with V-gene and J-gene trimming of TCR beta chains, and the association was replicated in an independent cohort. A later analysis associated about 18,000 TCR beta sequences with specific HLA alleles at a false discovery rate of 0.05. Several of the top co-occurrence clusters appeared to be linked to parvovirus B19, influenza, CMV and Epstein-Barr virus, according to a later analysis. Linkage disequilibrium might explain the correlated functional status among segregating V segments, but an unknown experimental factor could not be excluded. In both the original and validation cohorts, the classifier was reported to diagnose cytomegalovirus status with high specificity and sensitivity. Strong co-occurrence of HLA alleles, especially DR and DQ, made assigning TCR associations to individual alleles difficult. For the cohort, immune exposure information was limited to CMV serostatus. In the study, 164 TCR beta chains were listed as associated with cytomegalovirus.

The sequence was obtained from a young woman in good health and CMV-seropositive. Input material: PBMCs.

The DNA sequence reads TGCGCCAGCAGCTTTCGCGGCGAGCAGTACTTC. This sequence encodes CASSFRGEQYF. This chain joins TRBV5-1 to TRBJ2-7; the D gene remains uncertain. Trimming at the junction amounts to 2 bases on V and 6 bases on J, and the germline ends lie 6 bases apart. The germline V gene provides CDR1 SGHRS and CDR2 YFSETQ. From the cysteine through the phenylalanine, the CDR3 covers 11 amino acids. The kept DNA is CDR3 alone, 33 bases in frame from the first base.